This section outlines one T cell receptor (beta chain) sequence together with its context. Its antigen remains undetermined. No base-level quality is on record; no much larger clone is a single base apart. This specimen belongs to a study of Ad26.COV2.S vaccination and SARS-CoV-2 variants (TCRdb year 2021). Background for the entire study: Donors in the vaccine arm were drawn from COV1001, a phase I-IIa trial of Ad26.COV2.S in healthy adults that was multicentre, randomized, double-blind and placebo-controlled. The TCR-sequenced set comprised roughly 30 samples: some 19 Ad26.COV2.S vaccine recipients, 5 placebo recipients and 8 SARS-CoV-2 convalescent individuals. Ad26.COV2.S was administered intramuscularly at a dose of 5x10^10 or 1x10^11 viral particles, either as one shot or as two shots given 56 days apart. Participants in the trial were split at random into five groups of five each, receiving low-dose or high-dose Ad26.COV2.S once or twice, or else placebo on both occasions. Sequencing of the TCRbeta repertoire served to evaluate the specificity and breadth of SARS-CoV-2-reactive T cell receptors following Ad26.COV2.S vaccination. Throughout the experiments and outcome assessment, investigators stayed blinded to trial group allocation. Broader findings and caveats from the paper: Spike-specific TCR breadth was higher in Ad26.COV2.S recipients than in placebo recipients (P = 0.0014). The study was not powered for comparison of responses between vaccine doses or regimens. Non-spike TCR breadth was comparable between vaccine and placebo recipients, consistent with the vaccine containing only spike. After vaccination, spike-specific CD8+ and CD4+ T cell responses were reported to show substantial breadth. The authors noted that the TCR breadth and depth analyses may have underestimated total T cell responses.

The immunoSEQ Assay was used to sequence TCRbeta CDR3 regions. After extraction, genomic DNA underwent amplification by bias-controlled multiplex PCR, followed by high-throughput sequencing. As for the original processing: To quantify the absolute abundance of every unique TCRbeta CDR3 region, sequences were collapsed and filtered. T cell fraction was estimated by normalization of TCRbeta template counts to usable DNA, with usable DNA being measured through amplification of reference genes present in all nucleated cells. Repertoire TCRs were annotated as SARS-CoV-2-specific when V gene, CDR3 amino acid sequence and J gene were exactly matched to a known reactive TCR set. The reference SARS-CoV-2 TCR set was derived from MIRA and filtered for enrichment in COVID-19-positive ImmuneCODE repertoires, a step that removed public or cross-reactive TCRs. Using the MIRA antigens, annotated TCRs were further analysed by specific ORF or by position within an ORF. Breadth was defined as annotated unique rearrangements over total unique productive rearrangements; depth was the summed frequency of those rearrangements. Two-sided Wilcoxon rank-sum tests were used to compare TCR breadth between groups. This is the immuneACCESS table as TCRdb keeps it, with only in-frame sequences that have V and J called. A part of the clones is gone; compared with another copy, unresolved V genes explain less than half, and the rest is unexplained. The DNA was the basis for D and trimming; V, J and clone size are from that table. The sample table records roughly 240,000 clones; approximately 90% of these occur just once. The ten largest make up around 11% of the sample.

The meaning of the sample's treatment or condition label: around 19 received Ad26.COV2.S at low or high dose, single or two shots; about 5 received placebo; per-sample allocation not given. Repertoires of vaccine and placebo recipients were sequenced from samples collected on day 63 after the first injection. Cohort 1b enrolled 20 to 30 adults aged 18-55 years at a single site in Boston, USA, between 29 July and 7 August 2020. As a vaccine, Ad26.COV2.S was a replication-incompetent adenovirus type 26 vector that expressed a prefusion-stabilized SARS-CoV-2 spike protein derived from the original Wuhan strain. The CDR3 numbers 20 residues from cysteine through phenylalanine. CDR3 DNA is the only sequence kept; it has 60 bases, read in frame from the first base. Germline trimming amounts to 5 bases on V and 0 bases on J, with 9 as the count of junction bases outside the gene matches. According to the germline V gene, CDR1 reads MDHEN and CDR2 reads SYDVKM.

Rearrangement joined TRBV28 to TRBJ2-2; 16 bases in between match TRBD2. The sequencing used peripheral blood, collected in a trial of Ad26.COV2.S vaccine versus placebo. This receptor was taken from a person aged 18-65 years who received the Ad26.COV2.S COVID-19 vaccine or a placebo. The CDR3 region has the sequence CASSTSSGLAGGANTGELFF. The base sequence is TGTGCCAGCAGTACGTCTTCGGGACTAGCGGGGGGGGCGAACACCGGGGAGCTGTTTTTT.